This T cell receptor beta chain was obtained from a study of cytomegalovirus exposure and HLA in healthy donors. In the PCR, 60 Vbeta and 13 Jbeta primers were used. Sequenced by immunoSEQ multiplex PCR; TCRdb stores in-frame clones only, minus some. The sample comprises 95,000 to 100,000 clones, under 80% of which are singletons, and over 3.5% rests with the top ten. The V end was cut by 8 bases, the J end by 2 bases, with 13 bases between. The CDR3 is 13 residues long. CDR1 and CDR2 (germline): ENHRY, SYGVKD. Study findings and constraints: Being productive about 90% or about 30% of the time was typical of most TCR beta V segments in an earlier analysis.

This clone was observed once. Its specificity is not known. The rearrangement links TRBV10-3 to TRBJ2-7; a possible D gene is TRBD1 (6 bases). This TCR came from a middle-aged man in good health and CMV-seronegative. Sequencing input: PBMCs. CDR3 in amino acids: CAIEEQGTYEQYF. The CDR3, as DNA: TGTGCCATCGAGGAACAGGGTACCTACGAGCAGTACTTC.